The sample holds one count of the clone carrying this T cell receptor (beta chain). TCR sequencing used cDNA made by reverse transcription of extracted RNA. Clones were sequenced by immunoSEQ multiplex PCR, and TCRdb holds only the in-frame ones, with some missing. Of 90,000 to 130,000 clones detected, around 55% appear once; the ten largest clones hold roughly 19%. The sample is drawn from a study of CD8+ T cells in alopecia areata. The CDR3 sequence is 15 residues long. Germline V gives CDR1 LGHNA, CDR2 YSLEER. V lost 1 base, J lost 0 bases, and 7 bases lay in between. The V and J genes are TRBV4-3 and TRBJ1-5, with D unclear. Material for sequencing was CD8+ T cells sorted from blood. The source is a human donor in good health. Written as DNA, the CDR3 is TGCGCCAGCAGCCAAGGCCGGTATAGCAATCAGCCCCAGCATTTT. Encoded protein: CASSQGRYSNQPQHF.